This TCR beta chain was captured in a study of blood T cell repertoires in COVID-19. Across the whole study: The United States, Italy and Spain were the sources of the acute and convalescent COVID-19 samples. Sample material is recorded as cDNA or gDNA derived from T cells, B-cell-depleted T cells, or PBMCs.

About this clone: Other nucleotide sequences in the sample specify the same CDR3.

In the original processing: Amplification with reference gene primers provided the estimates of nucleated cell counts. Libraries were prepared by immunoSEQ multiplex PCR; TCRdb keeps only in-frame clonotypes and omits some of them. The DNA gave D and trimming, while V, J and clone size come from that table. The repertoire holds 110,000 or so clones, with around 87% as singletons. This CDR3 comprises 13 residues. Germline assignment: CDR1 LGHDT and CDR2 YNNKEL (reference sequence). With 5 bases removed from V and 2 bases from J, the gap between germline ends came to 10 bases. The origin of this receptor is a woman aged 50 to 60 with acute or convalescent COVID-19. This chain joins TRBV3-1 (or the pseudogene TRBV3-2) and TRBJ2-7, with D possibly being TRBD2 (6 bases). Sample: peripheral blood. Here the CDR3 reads CASSRAGTYEQYF. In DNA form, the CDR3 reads TGTGCCAGCAGCAGGGCGGGGACCTACGAGCAGTACTTC.